This T cell receptor (beta chain) was recorded in a study of OX40 agonist ivuxolimab in advanced cancers. Overall study: Participants, approximately 83% male, averaged approximately 56 years of age, ranging from roughly 23 to 80. General study findings and limits: Relative to CD4+, CD8+ T cells held more expanded clones on average.

The table came from immunoSEQ multiplex PCR; TCRdb's copy has only in-frame clones and leaves some out. The sample yields some 40,000 clones, roughly 90% seen once. CDR1 is MNHNY, CDR2 SVGAGI, per germline (reference sequence). This CDR3 has 15 residues. The ends lost 5 bases at V and 0 bases at J; junction bases unmatched: 6. Sampling of blood occurred at baseline, cycle 4 day 1, and cycle 7 day 1. About this clone: Antigen: not known.

The input for sequencing was CD4+ or CD8+ T cells sorted from blood, taken in a trial of the OX40 agonist ivuxolimab. The sequence was collected from an adult with an advanced solid tumor such as melanoma, head and neck, liver or kidney cancer. The chain uses TRBV6-6 and TRBJ2-5; 7 bases are a match to TRBD2. This chain's CDR3 is CASSRDSGYQETQYF. The CDR3 nucleotides read TGTGCCAGCAGTCGCGATAGCGGGTACCAAGAGACCCAGTACTTC.